These 7 T cell receptor beta chains originate from one sample sequenced in a study of blood T cell repertoires in COVID-19. Libraries were prepared by immunoSEQ multiplex PCR; TCRdb keeps only in-frame clonotypes and omits some of them. The sample shows 60,000 or so clones, approximately 87% of them seen only once. Sequencing was done on a sample of peripheral blood. The receptor set was obtained from a man aged 60-69 years with acute or convalescent COVID-19.

The J gene is TRBJ1-4, the V gene TRBV6-2 or TRBV6-3; D is perhaps TRBD1 (5 bases). V lost 3 bases and J 2 bases, leaving 13 bases between the germline ends. The germline CDR1 and CDR2 sequences are MNHEY and SVGEGT. The CDR3 runs to 16 residues. The CDR3 coding sequence is TGTGCCAGCAGTTATACCTTACAGGCTACTAATGAAAAACTGTTTTTT. Protein product: CASSYTLQATNEKLFF.

This chain uses TRBV6-2 or TRBV6-3 with TRBJ1-2, with 7 nucleotides matching TRBD1. The CDR3 consists of 13 residues. Germline CDR1 MNHEY, CDR2 SVGEGT. V shed 6 bases and J 7 bases; nucleotides not matched to a gene: 8. The CDR3 region has the DNA TGTGCCAGCAGCGAAGGGGGCAATTTTGGCTACACCTTC. Its protein product is CASSEGGNFGYTF.

The V gene is TRBV18, the J gene TRBJ1-5, with no clear D. Germline CDR1 and CDR2: KGHSH and LQKENI. The germline V and J ends were trimmed by 6 bases and 0 bases, with 15 bases remaining between them. The CDR3 covers 16 residues. As DNA, the CDR3 is TGTGCCAGCTCGTCCGGGATTCAGTATAGCAATCAGCCCCAGCATTTT. Translated, it gives CASSSGIQYSNQPQHF. Looking up the rest from reference TRBV18 and TRBJ1-5 gives the full variable domain: NAGVMQNPRHLVRRRGQEARLRCSPMKGHSHVYWYRQLPEEGLKFMVYLQKENIIDESGMPKERFSAEFPKEGPSILRIQQVVRGDSAAYFCASSSGIQYSNQPQHFGDGTRLSIL.

The gene calls are TRBV11-2 and TRBJ1-2; tentatively, D is TRBD1 (5 bases). The length of the CDR3 is 13 residues. CDR1 SGHAT and CDR2 FQNNGV come from the germline V gene. Between the trimmed V and J ends, which lost 11 bases and 5 bases, there was a span of 18 bases. CDR3 sequence reads: CASGGAVGYGYTF. CDR3 nucleotide sequence: TGTGCCTCCGGAGGGGCAGTGGGTTATGGCTACACCTTC.

The chain joins TRBV5-4 to TRBJ2-3, with D maybe TRBD2 (7 bases). Germline V gene data show CDR1 as SGHNT and CDR2 as YYREEE (reference sequence). The CDR3 has 17 residues. The V end lost 3 bases, the J end lost 1 base, and 18 bases lay between the germline ends. CDR3 sequence (DNA): TGTGCCAGCAGCTGGGGGGGCGCGGCACGAGGCACAGATACGCAGTATTTT. Amino acid sequence: CASSWGGAARGTDTQYF. Filled out from reference TRBV5-4 and TRBJ2-3, the complete variable domain reads ETGVTQSPTHLIKTRGQQVTLRCSSQSGHNTVSWYQQALGQGPQFIFQYYREEENGRGNFPPRFSGLQFPNYSSELNVNALELDDSALYLCASSWGGAARGTDTQYFGPGTRLTVL.

This chain uses TRBV21-1 with TRBJ1-4; TRBD1, the table's D call, lacks a check against the DNA. TRBV21-1 is noted as a pseudogene. The length of the CDR3 is 14 residues. CDR3 sequence reads: CASSKRNRDEKLFF. The CDR3 DNA sequence: TGTGCCAGCAGCAAAAGGAACAGGGATGAAAAACTGTTTTTT.

The CDR3: CASSHRELEAFF. The DNA of the CDR3 is TGTGCCAGTAGTCACAGGGAACTTGAAGCTTTCTTT. V usage is TRBV19 and J usage is TRBJ1-1; perhaps TRBD1 as D (6 bases). V was pared by 5 bases and J by 7 bases, with 11 bases between. There are 12 residues in the CDR3. Germline V gene data show CDR1 as LNHDA and CDR2 as SQIVND (reference sequence).